This TCR beta chain is drawn from a study of response to subunit inactivated influenza vaccine. Study-level results: A suggestion made by the authors is that each seasonal influenza vaccination recruits few new T cells.

TCRdb used MiXCR to reprocess the RT-PCR reads, holding one entry per CDR3 protein. The sample holds about 650,000 distinct CDR3 sequences, 12% to 15% seen once. Only a few counts were recorded for this clonotype. What it binds is unknown. The germline V gene encodes CDR1 SGHRS and CDR2 YFSETQ. CDR3 length: 16 amino acids. The trim removed 5 bases at V and 10 bases at J, leaving 12 bases unmatched. The sequence was obtained from a man aged 50-59 years who received an inactivated influenza vaccine. The material was PBMCs from blood, obtained around 14 days before vaccination. The chain combines TRBV5-1 with TRBJ1-6, with 10 bases identical to TRBD1. The CDR3 DNA follows: TGCGCCAGCAGTGCCGCGGGGACAGGGGACGGATCACCCCTCCACTTT. Encoded protein: CASSAAGTGDGSPLHF.